This T cell receptor beta chain was sequenced in a study of prognosis after radiotherapy for stage I lung cancer. Looking at the study overall: The patient group included nobody who received concurrent therapy with stereotactic body radiotherapy. A few patients receiving radiotherapy then developed distant metastases (median roughly seven months), with some 15 showing no significant progression.

Trimming stripped 2 bases from V and 0 bases from J, with 4 bases between. Germline V gives CDR1 MNHEY, CDR2 SVGEGT. CDR3 size: 13 residues. Two rounds of multiplex PCR amplified TCR beta CDR3 from genomic DNA. Primers were specific to each TRBV and TRBJ gene in first-round PCR. TCRdb fed the multiplex PCR reads into MiXCR, producing one record per CDR3 protein. The sample gives around 16,000 distinct CDR3 sequences, around 45% of which show up once; approximately 40% is in the top ten. Ten or more counts support this clonotype. Sequencing used PBMCs, obtained before or after stereotactic body radiation therapy (not recorded which). This chain links TRBV6-2 or TRBV6-3 with TRBJ1-1; D not certain. This receptor was identified in a donor over 45 with non-small cell lung cancer. In DNA, the CDR3 is TGTGCCAGCAGTTACAGAATGAACACTGAAGCTTTCTTT. Amino acid sequence: CASSYRMNTEAFF.